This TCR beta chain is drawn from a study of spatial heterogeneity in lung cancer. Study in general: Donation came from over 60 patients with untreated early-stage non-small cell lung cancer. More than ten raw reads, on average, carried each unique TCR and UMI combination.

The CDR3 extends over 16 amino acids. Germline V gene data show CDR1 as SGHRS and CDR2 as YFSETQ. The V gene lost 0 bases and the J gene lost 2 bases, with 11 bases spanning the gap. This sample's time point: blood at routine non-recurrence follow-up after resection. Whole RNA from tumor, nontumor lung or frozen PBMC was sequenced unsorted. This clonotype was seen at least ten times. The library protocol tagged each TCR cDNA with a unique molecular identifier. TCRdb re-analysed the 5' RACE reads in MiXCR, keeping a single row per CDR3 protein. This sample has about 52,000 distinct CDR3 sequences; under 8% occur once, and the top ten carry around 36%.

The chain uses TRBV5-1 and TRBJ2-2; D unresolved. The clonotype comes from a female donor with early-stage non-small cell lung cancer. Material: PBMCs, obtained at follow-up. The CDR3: CASSLVGRRNTGELFF. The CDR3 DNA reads TGCGCCAGCAGCTTGGTAGGACGCCGAAACACCGGGGAGCTGTTTTTT.